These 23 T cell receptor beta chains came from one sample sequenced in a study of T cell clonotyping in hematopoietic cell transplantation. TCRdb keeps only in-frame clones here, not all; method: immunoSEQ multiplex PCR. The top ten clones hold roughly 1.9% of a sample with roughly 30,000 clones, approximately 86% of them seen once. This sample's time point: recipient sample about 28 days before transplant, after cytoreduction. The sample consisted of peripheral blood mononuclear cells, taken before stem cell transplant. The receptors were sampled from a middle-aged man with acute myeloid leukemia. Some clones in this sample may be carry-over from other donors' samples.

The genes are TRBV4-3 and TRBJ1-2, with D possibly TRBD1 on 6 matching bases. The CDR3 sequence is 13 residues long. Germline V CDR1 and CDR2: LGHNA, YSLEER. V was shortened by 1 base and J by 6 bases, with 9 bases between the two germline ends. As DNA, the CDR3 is TGCGCCAGCAGCCAAGTGGCAGGGGATGGCTACACCTTC. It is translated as CASSQVAGDGYTF.

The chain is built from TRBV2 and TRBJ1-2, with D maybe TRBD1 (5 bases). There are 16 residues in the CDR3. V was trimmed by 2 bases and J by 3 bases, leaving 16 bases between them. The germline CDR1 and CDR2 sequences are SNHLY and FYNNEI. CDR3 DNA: TGTGCCAGCAGTGAATTTGGGGGGTCGGGAGACTATGGCTACACCTTC. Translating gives CASSEFGGSGDYGYTF.

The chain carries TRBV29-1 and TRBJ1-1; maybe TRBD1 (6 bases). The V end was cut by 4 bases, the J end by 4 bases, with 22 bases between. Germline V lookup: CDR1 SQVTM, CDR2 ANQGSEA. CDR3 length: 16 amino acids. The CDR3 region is CSVAERRQVWVTEAFF. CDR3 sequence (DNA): TGCAGCGTTGCAGAGAGGAGACAGGTCTGGGTCACTGAAGCTTTCTTT.

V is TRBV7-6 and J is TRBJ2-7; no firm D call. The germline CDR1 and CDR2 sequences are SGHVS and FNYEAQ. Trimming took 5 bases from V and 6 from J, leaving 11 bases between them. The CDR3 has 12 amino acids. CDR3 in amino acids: CASSGTGTEQYF. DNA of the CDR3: TGTGCCAGCAGCGGTACCGGAACCGAGCAGTACTTC.

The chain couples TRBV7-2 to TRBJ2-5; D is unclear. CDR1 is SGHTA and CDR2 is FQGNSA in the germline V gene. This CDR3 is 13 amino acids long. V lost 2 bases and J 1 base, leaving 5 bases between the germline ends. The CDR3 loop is CASSLPSQETQYF. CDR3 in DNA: TGTGCCAGCAGCTTACCCAGCCAAGAGACCCAGTACTTC. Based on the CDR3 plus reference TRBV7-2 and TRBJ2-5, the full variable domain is GAGVSQSPSNKVTEKGKDVELRCDPISGHTALYWYRQSLGQGLEFLIYFQGNSAPDKSGLPSDRFSAERTGGSVSTLTIQRTQQEDSAVYLCASSLPSQETQYFGPGTRLLVL.

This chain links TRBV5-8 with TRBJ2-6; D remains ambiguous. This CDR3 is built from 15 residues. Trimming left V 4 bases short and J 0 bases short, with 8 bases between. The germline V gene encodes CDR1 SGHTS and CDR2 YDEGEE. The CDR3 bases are TGTGCCAGCAGCCTTTCTGGCTCTGGGGCCAACGTCCTGACTTTC. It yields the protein CASSLSGSGANVLTF. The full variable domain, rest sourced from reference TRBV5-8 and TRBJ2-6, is EAGVTQSPTHLIKTRGQQATLRCSPISGHTSVYWYQQALGLGLQFLLWYDEGEERNRGNFPPRFSGRQFPNYSSELNVNALELEDSALYLCASSLSGSGANVLTFGAGSRLTVL.

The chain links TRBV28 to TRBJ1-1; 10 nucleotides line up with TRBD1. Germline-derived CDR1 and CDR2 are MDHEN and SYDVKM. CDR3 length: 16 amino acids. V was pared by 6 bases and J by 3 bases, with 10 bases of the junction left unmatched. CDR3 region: CASRLGQGRVDTEAFF. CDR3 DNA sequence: TGTGCCAGCAGGCTGGGACAGGGGCGGGTTGACACTGAAGCTTTCTTT.

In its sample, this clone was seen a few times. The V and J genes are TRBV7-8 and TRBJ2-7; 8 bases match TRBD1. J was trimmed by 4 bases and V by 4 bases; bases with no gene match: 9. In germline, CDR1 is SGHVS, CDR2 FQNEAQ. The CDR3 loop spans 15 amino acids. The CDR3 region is CASSSPGQAIYEQYF. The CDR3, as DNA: TGTGCCAGCAGCTCGCCGGGACAGGCGATATACGAGCAGTACTTC.

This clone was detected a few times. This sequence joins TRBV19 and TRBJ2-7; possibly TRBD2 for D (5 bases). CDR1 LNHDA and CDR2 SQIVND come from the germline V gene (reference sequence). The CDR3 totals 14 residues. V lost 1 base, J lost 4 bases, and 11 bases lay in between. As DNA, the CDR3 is TGTGCCAGTAGTATAGCAGTCTCGGGATACGAGCAGTACTTC. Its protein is CASSIAVSGYEQYF.

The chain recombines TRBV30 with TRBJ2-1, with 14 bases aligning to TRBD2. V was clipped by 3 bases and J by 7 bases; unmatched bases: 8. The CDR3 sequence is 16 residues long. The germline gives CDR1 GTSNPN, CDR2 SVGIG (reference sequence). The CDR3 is CAWRSGTSGSRNEQFF. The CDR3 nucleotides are TGTGCCTGGAGGTCAGGGACTAGCGGGAGTCGGAATGAGCAGTTCTTC.

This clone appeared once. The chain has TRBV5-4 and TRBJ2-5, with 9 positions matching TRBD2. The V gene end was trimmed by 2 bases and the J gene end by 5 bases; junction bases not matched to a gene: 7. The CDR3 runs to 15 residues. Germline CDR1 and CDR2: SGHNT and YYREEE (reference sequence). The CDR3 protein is CASSLLLAGQETQYF. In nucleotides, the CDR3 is TGTGCCAGCAGCTTACTTCTAGCGGGACAGGAGACCCAGTACTTC.

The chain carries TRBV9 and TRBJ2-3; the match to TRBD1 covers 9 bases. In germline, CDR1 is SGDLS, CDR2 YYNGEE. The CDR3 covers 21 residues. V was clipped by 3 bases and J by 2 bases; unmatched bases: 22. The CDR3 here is CASSGHPRQGGSGLPTDTQYF. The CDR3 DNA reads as TGTGCCAGCAGCGGACACCCGCGACAGGGGGGTAGCGGGTTACCCACAGATACGCAGTATTTT.

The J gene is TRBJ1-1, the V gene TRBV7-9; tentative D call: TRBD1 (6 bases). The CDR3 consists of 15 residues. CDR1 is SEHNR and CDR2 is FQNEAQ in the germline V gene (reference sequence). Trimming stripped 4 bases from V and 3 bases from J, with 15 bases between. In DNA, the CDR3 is TGTGCCAGCAGCTCCCTTCAGGGGTCGGACACTGAAGCTTTCTTT. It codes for CASSSLQGSDTEAFF.

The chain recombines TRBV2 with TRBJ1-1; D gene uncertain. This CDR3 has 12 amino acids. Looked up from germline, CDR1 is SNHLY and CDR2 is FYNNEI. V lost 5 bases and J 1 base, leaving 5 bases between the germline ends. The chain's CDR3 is CASSWRNTEAFF. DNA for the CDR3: TGTGCCAGCAGTTGGAGGAACACTGAAGCTTTCTTT.

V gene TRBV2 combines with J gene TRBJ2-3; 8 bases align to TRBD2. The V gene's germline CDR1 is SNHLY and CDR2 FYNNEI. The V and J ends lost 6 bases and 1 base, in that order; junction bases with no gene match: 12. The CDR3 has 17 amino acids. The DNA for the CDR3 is TGTGCCAGCAGAGCCACCTTCACGCGGGGGGGCACAGATACGCAGTATTTT. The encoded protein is CASRATFTRGGTDTQYF. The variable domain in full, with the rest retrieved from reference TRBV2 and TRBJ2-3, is EPEVTQTPSHQVTQMGQEVILRCVPISNHLYFYWYRQILGQKVEFLVSFYNNEISEKSEIFDDQFSVERPDGSNFTLKIRSTKLEDSAMYFCASRATFTRGGTDTQYFGPGTRLTVL.

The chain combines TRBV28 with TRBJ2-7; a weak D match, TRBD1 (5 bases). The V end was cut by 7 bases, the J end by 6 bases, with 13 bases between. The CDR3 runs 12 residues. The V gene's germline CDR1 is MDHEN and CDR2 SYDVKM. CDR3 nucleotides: TGTGCCAGCACCGACGACAGCATCGAGCAGTACTTC. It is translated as CASTDDSIEQYF.

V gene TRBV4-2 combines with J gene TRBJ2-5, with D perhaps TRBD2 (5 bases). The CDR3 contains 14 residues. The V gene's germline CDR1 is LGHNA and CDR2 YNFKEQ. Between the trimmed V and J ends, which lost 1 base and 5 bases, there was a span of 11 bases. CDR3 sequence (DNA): TGTGCCAGCAGCCAAGCCGCCCCGGGGGAGACCCAGTACTTC. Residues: CASSQAAPGETQYF.

The CDR3 loop is CASSQDEGGNEKLFF. The CDR3 nucleotides are TGCGCCAGCAGCCAAGATGAAGGGGGTAATGAAAAACTGTTTTTT. The chain recombines TRBV4-1 with TRBJ1-4, with TRBD1 as a possible D gene (6 bases). This CDR3 is built from 15 residues. Trimming pared 0 bases from V and 4 bases from J, leaving 9 bases between. The V gene's germline CDR1 is MGHRA and CDR2 YSYEKL.

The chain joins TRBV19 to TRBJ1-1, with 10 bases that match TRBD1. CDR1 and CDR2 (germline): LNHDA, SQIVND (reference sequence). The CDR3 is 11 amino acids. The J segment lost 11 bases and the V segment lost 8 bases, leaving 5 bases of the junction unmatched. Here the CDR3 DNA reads TGTGCCAGTCGGACAGGGGGAGCGGCTTTCTTT. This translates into CASRTGGAAFF.

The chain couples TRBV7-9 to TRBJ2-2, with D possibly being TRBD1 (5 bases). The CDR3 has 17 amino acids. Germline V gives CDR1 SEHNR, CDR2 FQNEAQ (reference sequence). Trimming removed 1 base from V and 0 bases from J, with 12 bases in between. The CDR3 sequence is CASSLDLRVTNTGELFF. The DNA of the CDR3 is TGTGCCAGCAGCTTAGACCTCAGGGTTACGAACACCGGGGAGCTGTTTTTT.

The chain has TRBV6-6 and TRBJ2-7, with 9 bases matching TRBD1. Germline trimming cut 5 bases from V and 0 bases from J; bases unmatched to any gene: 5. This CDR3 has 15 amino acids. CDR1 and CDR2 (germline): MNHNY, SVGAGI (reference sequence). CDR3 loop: CASSDWGQGSYEQYF. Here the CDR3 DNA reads TGTGCCAGCAGTGACTGGGGACAGGGCTCCTACGAGCAGTACTTC.

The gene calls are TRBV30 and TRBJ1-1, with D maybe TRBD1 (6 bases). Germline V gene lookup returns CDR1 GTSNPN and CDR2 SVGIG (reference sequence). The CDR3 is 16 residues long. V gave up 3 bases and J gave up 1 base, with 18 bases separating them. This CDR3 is CAWRRGGAGTNTEAFF. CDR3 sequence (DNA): TGTGCCTGGAGGCGCGGGGGGGCCGGAACGAACACTGAAGCTTTCTTT.

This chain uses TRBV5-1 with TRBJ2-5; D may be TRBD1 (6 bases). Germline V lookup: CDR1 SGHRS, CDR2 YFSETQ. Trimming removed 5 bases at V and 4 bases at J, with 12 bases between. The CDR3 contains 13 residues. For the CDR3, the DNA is TGCGCCAGCAGGCCTGGACAGAGAGAGACCCAGTACTTC. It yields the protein CASRPGQRETQYF. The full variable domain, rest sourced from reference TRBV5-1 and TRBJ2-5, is KAGVTQTPRYLIKTRGQQVTLSCSPISGHRSVSWYQQTPGQGLQFLFEYFSETQRNKGNFPGRFSGRQFSNSRSEMNVSTLELGDSALYLCASRPGQRETQYFGPGTRLLVL.